The T cell receptor (beta chain) described here comes from a study of post-analysis software for immune sequencing data. Overall study: The study covered relapsing-remitting, secondary progressive and progressive-relapsing courses of multiple sclerosis.

Study results and caveats: Patients carried five TRBV segments more frequently than controls did, and TRBV5-6, TRBV5-1 and TRBV20-1 were among them. Compared against controls, patients with multiple sclerosis displayed significantly lower normalized Chao1 diversity.

Comment on this clonotype: Its antigen is not identified.

Researchers reported that TCR beta cDNA libraries carried unique molecular identifiers. Approximately 500,000 cDNA molecules were obtained per 1 to 10 million input T cells. Each CDR3 protein gets one entry after TCRdb re-called the PCR reads with MiXCR. The sample holds approximately 730,000 distinct CDR3 sequences; roughly 50% are singletons and the top ten take roughly 4.5%. The CDR3 covers 14 residues. CDR1 SQVTM and CDR2 ANQGSEA come from the germline V gene. V gave up 1 base and J gave up 5 bases; unmatched junction bases: 4. Sequenced: blood. The receptor was derived from a girl between 10 and 17 years old with multiple sclerosis. The rearrangement joins TRBV29-1 to TRBJ2-1; 8 bases match TRBD2. CDR3 bases: TGCAGCGTTGAAGGACTCGGGGGGGACAATGAGCAGTTCTTC. Translated, it gives CSVEGLGGDNEQFF.